The 23 T cell receptor beta chains given below trace back to one sample, sequenced in a study of control samples from healthy donors and cancer patients. TCRdb's copy holds only in-frame clones and misses some; the assay was immunoSEQ multiplex PCR. The sample consists of 25,000 to 30,000 clones, approximately 85% of them appearing once. The sequencing sample was made of PBMCs. Receptors were obtained from a woman aged 55-70 years with head and neck cancer.

Regarding this clone: A junction end diverges from the germline sequence, so it may reflect a read error. The chain has TRBV12-3 or TRBV12-4 and TRBJ2-1, with TRBD2 as a possible D gene (5 bases). The CDR3 runs to 12 residues. The CDR3 spells CASSLAEVRGVF. CDR3 nucleotides: TGTGCCAGCAGTTTAGCGGAGGTCCGTGGGGTCTTC.

V and J are TRBV6-6 and TRBJ1-5; 9 bases map to TRBD1. CDR3 length: 15 residues. Germline V gene data show CDR1 as MNHNY and CDR2 as SVGAGI (reference sequence). The junction had 8 bases not matched to a gene; V was cut back by 6 bases and J by 5 bases. CDR3 nucleotides: TGTGCCAGCAGCCGACGGAGACAGGGGGATCAGCCCCAGCATTTT. Its translation: CASSRRRQGDQPQHF.

The gene calls are TRBV12-3 or TRBV12-4 and TRBJ1-2; 9 bases fit TRBD1. The CDR3 is 13 amino acids. V was clipped by 7 bases and J by 12 bases; unmatched bases: 12. The CDR3 sequence: CASKRTGDQTHTF. For the CDR3, the DNA is TGTGCCAGCAAGAGGACAGGGGATCAAACCCACACCTTC.

The CDR3 DNA reads TGTGCCAGCAGCTCCAGAGGGGCCAGCACAGATACGCAGTATTTT. It translates to CASSSRGASTDTQYF. The chain uses TRBV7-8 and TRBJ2-3; the D call may be TRBD1 or TRBD2 (5 bases each). Trimming cost V 4 bases and J 0 bases, with 11 bases left between them. There are 15 residues in the CDR3. In germline, CDR1 is SGHVS, CDR2 FQNEAQ.

This clone appeared a single time. This CDR3 reads CASSQGGTTNEKLFF. CDR3 sequence (DNA): TGCGCCAGCAGCCAAGGGGGGACAACTAATGAAAAACTGTTTTTT. This chain links TRBV4-3 with TRBJ1-4; possible D gene TRBD1, 5 bases. V was trimmed by 1 base and J by 0 bases, leaving 6 bases between them. Germline V gene lookup returns CDR1 LGHNA and CDR2 YSLEER. The CDR3 is made up of 15 amino acids.

This chain uses TRBV6-2 or TRBV6-3 with TRBJ1-4, with 9 bases matching TRBD1. The CDR3 is made up of 14 amino acids. After removal of 4 bases from V and 8 bases from J, the junction contained 5 bases not matched to a gene. In germline, CDR1 is MNHEY, CDR2 SVGEGT. The CDR3 protein is CASSWGQGYEKLFF. The CDR3, as DNA: TGTGCCAGCAGTTGGGGACAGGGTTACGAAAAACTGTTTTTT.

The chain joins TRBV6-5 to TRBJ1-1; D might be TRBD1 (6 bases). V was pared by 4 bases and J by 3 bases, with 9 bases between. Germline V gives CDR1 MNHEY, CDR2 SVGAGI. The CDR3 has 13 residues. The chain's CDR3 is CASSFPGDTEAFF. The DNA for the CDR3 is TGTGCCAGCAGTTTTCCAGGGGACACTGAAGCTTTCTTT.

The chain uses TRBV6-2 or TRBV6-3 and TRBJ1-5; D unclear. This CDR3 spans 15 amino acids. The V end lost 2 bases, the J end lost 0 bases, and 8 bases lay between the germline ends. CDR1 MNHEY and CDR2 SVGEGT come from the germline V gene. The CDR3, as DNA: TGTGCCAGCAGTTACGTCCAGCCTAGCAATCAGCCCCAGCATTTT. Its protein product is CASSYVQPSNQPQHF.

The chain recombines TRBV7-2 with TRBJ1-1; possibly TRBD1 for D (6 bases). Germline-derived CDR1 and CDR2 are SGHTA and FQGNSA. This CDR3 is built from 14 residues. The V and J ends lost 6 bases and 4 bases respectively, with 15 bases between them. The CDR3 sequence is CASRNRAGSTEAFF. DNA for the CDR3: TGTGCCAGCAGAAACAGGGCGGGGAGCACTGAAGCTTTCTTT.

The rearrangement joins TRBV19 to TRBJ1-1; D gene uncertain. V lost 1 base, J lost 7 bases, and 10 bases lay in between. The CDR3 sequence is 13 residues long. Germline V gives CDR1 LNHDA, CDR2 SQIVND (reference sequence). The CDR3 is CASSIGRANEAFF. For the CDR3, the DNA is TGTGCCAGTAGTATAGGGAGGGCGAATGAAGCTTTCTTT.

V gene TRBV5-5 combines with J gene TRBJ1-2, with D tentatively TRBD1 (6 bases). The CDR3 spans 15 residues. Trimming removed 3 bases at V and 5 bases at J, with 17 bases between. Germline V gene data show CDR1 as SGHKS and CDR2 as YYEKEE (reference sequence). In DNA form, the CDR3 reads TGTGCCAGCAGCTCCACGGCAGGGGACGGGTATGGCTACACCTTC. Protein sequence: CASSSTAGDGYGYTF.

The chain joins TRBV9 to TRBJ1-3; D is perhaps TRBD1 (6 bases). V lost 2 bases to trimming and J lost 2 bases, with 11 bases between them. The V gene's germline CDR1 is SGDLS and CDR2 YYNGEE. The length of the CDR3 is 15 residues. CDR3: CASSVSGAPGNTIYF. CDR3 DNA: TGTGCCAGCAGCGTTTCAGGGGCCCCTGGAAACACCATATATTTT.

CDR3 loop: CAWSRTGFGGYGYTF. The CDR3, as DNA: TGTGCCTGGAGTAGAACAGGTTTTGGAGGCTATGGCTACACCTTC. The chain joins TRBV30 to TRBJ1-2, with D tentatively TRBD1 (5 bases). The CDR3 consists of 15 residues. CDR1 is GTSNPN and CDR2 is SVGIG in the germline V gene (reference sequence). V dropped 2 bases and J dropped 4 bases, with 17 bases sitting between them.

This clone was detected a few times. This chain links TRBV9 with TRBJ1-1, with a tentative D call TRBD1 (5 bases). Per germline, CDR1 SGDLS and CDR2 YYNGEE. Trimming removed 0 bases from V and 0 bases from J, with 9 bases in between. CDR3 length: 15 amino acids. The CDR3 region has the DNA TGTGCCAGCAGCGTAGATGGGGCCCTGAACACTGAAGCTTTCTTT. This codes for CASSVDGALNTEAFF.

V usage is TRBV6-5 and J usage is TRBJ2-5, with 7 bases matching TRBD2. The CDR3 runs 14 residues. Germline lookup yields CDR1 MNHEY and CDR2 SVGAGI. The junction had 3 bases not matched to a gene; V was cut back by 0 bases and J by 5 bases. CDR3 sequence reads: CASSYSGGRETQYF. In DNA form, the CDR3 reads TGTGCCAGCAGTTACTCGGGGGGGAGGGAGACCCAGTACTTC.

This clone showed up just once. This chain joins TRBV3-1 (or the pseudogene TRBV3-2) and TRBJ2-1, with TRBD2 matching 8 bases. The V and J ends lost 5 bases and 7 bases, in that order; junction bases with no gene match: 10. Germline lookup yields CDR1 LGHDT and CDR2 YNNKEL (reference sequence). The CDR3 runs to 15 residues. CDR3 bases: TGTGCCAGCAGCGTATCCGGGACTAGTAATAATGAGCAGTTCTTC. Residues: CASSVSGTSNNEQFF.

V usage is TRBV10-1 and J usage is TRBJ2-5; maybe TRBD1 (6 bases). The CDR3 contains 14 residues. Germline loops: CDR1 WNHNN, CDR2 SYGVQD (reference sequence). V lost 2 bases, J lost 6 bases, and 13 bases lay in between. The DNA of the CDR3 is TGCGCCAGCAGTGAGGGGACACCCGGCCAGACCCAGTACTTC. It is translated as CASSEGTPGQTQYF.

The table lists this clone with a few counts. This rearrangement joins TRBV25-1 to TRBJ2-5, with D possibly being TRBD2 (6 bases). Germline lookup yields CDR1 MGHDK and CDR2 SYGVNS. V dropped 1 base and J dropped 5 bases, with 14 bases sitting between them. The CDR3 runs to 15 residues. CDR3 sequence (DNA): TGTGCCAGCAGTGAATCCCTAGGAGGGACGGAGACCCAGTACTTC. It codes for CASSESLGGTETQYF. Drawing the rest from reference TRBV25-1 and TRBJ2-5, the complete variable domain is EADIYQTPRYLVIGTGKKITLECSQTMGHDKMYWYQQDPGMELHLIHYSYGVNSTEKGDLSSESTVSRIRTEHFPLTLESARPSHTSQYLCASSESLGGTETQYFGPGTRLLVL.

The rearrangement uses TRBV15 and TRBJ1-4; D ambiguous. V was pared by 0 bases and J by 0 bases, with 8 bases between. The CDR3 has 16 residues. CDR1 and CDR2 from the germline V gene are LNHNV and YYDKDF (reference sequence). The CDR3 is CATSRDPGATNEKLFF. CDR3 in DNA: TGTGCCACCAGCAGAGATCCGGGAGCAACTAATGAAAAACTGTTTTTT.

This clone was observed once. The chain employs TRBV19 and TRBJ1-4; tentative D call: TRBD1 (5 bases). The CDR3 covers 18 residues. Looked up from germline, CDR1 is LNHDA and CDR2 is SQIVND (reference sequence). V shed 4 bases and J shed 7 bases, with 25 bases lying between them. The DNA for the CDR3 is TGTGCCAGTAGTACCTTCCGGGCGGCGGCAGGGATAGGTGAAAAACTGTTTTTT. Its translation: CASSTFRAAAGIGEKLFF.

The chain carries TRBV7-9 and TRBJ2-1; D may be TRBD1 (8 bases). This CDR3 is 14 amino acids long. V was shortened by 7 bases and J by 4 bases, with 14 bases between the two germline ends. CDR1 is SEHNR and CDR2 is FQNEAQ in the germline V gene (reference sequence). In DNA form, the CDR3 reads TGTGCCAGCAATACAGGGGGGGTATACAATGAGCAGTTCTTC. It is translated as CASNTGGVYNEQFF. Full variable domain (outside the CDR3, taken from reference TRBV7-9 and TRBJ2-1): DTGVSQNPRHKITKRGQNVTFRCDPISEHNRLYWYRQTLGQGPEFLTYFQNEAQLEKSRLLSDRFSAERPKGSFSTLEIQRTEQGDSAMYLCASNTGGVYNEQFFGPGTRLTVL.

This clone was seen a handful of times. The chain is built from TRBV3-1 (or the pseudogene TRBV3-2) and TRBJ2-2; D remains unclear. The CDR3 has 13 residues. Trimming took off 1 base at V and 7 bases at J, with 7 bases between the two ends. Germline CDR1 LGHDT, CDR2 YNNKEL (reference sequence). For the CDR3, the DNA is TGTGCCAGCAGCCAAGGGGCTGTCGGGGAGCTGTTTTTT. Its protein is CASSQGAVGELFF.

The rearrangement links TRBV4-3 to TRBJ2-3, with TRBD1 matching 9 bases. V shed 5 bases and J 7 bases; nucleotides not matched to a gene: 10. Germline CDR1 is LGHNA and CDR2 is YSLEER. The CDR3 is 15 amino acids. The CDR3 is CASSADGQGMNTQYF. Here the CDR3 DNA reads TGCGCCAGCAGCGCCGACGGACAGGGGATGAATACGCAGTATTTT.